These 20 T cell receptor beta chains originate from one sample sequenced in a study of identical twins. In TCRdb, the 5' RACE reads were re-called with MiXCR into one record per CDR3 protein. The profile shows roughly 570,000 distinct CDR3 sequences, 9.6% of them singletons. These data also formed part of another study, on yellow fever vaccine responses in identical twins.

The sample consisted of PBMCs. These receptor sequences come from a woman between 18 and 30 years old in good health.

The rearrangement links TRBV6-6 to TRBJ1-5; unclear D gene. The CDR3 has 11 residues. Trimming shortened V by 7 bases and J by 11 bases, and 12 bases separated the two germline ends. CDR1 is MNHNY and CDR2 is SVGAGI in the germline V gene (reference sequence). The CDR3 sequence: CASTQVGAQHF. In nucleotides, the CDR3 is TGTGCCAGCACCCAGGTCGGGGCCCAGCATTTT.

This clonotype was detected only a few times. The chain couples TRBV6-2 or TRBV6-3 to TRBJ1-2; D call uncertain. V dropped 4 bases and J dropped 7 bases, with 16 bases sitting between them. Germline V gene sequence: CDR1 MNHEY, CDR2 SVGEGT. This CDR3 is 14 amino acids long. The CDR3: CASSSLPEIGGYTF. DNA of the CDR3: TGTGCCAGCAGTTCACTTCCAGAGATCGGTGGCTACACCTTC.

Points on this clonotype: A read error may be the cause here, since a much bigger clone is one base away. This rearrangement joins TRBV6-1 to TRBJ2-7; 9 bases match TRBD1. The CDR3 runs 14 residues. CDR1 is MNHNS and CDR2 is SASEGT in the germline V gene. The CDR3 here is CASSLTGGDYVQYF. CDR3 DNA sequence: TGTGCCAGCAGTCTGACAGGGGGGGACTACGTGCAGTACTTC.

This clonotype has at least ten counts. The chain has TRBV29-1 and TRBJ1-5; no firm D call. The CDR3 is made up of 13 amino acids. Per germline, CDR1 SQVTM and CDR2 ANQGSEA. V was pared by 7 bases and J by 4 bases, with 14 bases between. The CDR3 DNA follows: TGCAGCGCGAGAGCAGGCGCTAATCAGCCCCAGCATTTT. The encoded protein is CSARAGANQPQHF.

On this clonotype itself: At one end, the junction sequence differs from germline, possibly due to a read error. The gene calls are TRBV10-3 and TRBJ2-6, with TRBD1 matching over 9 bases. The CDR3 is 18 amino acids. Germline CDR1 and CDR2: ENHRY and SYGVKD. The CDR3, as DNA: TGTGTCATCACCCCGGGACAGGGTTCAATCTCTGGGGCCAACGTCCTGACTTTC. It yields the protein CVITPGQGSISGANVLTF.

This CDR3 is CASSPPGLISYEQYF. The CDR3 bases are TGTGCCAGCAGCCCACCGGGACTGATCTCCTACGAGCAGTACTTC. This chain joins TRBV7-8 and TRBJ2-7; weak D call: TRBD2 (6 bases). The CDR3 length is 15 residues. Germline assignment: CDR1 SGHVS and CDR2 FQNEAQ. Trimming took 5 bases from V and 0 from J, leaving 14 bases between them. Based on the CDR3 plus reference TRBV7-8 and TRBJ2-7, the full variable domain is GAGVSQSPRYKVAKRGQDVALRCDPISGHVSLFWYQQALGQGPEFLTYFQNEAQLDKSGLPSDRFFAERPEGSVSTLKIQRTQQEDSAVYLCASSPPGLISYEQYFGPGTRLTVT.

The V gene is TRBV11-2, the J gene TRBJ1-1, with TRBD1 as a possible D gene (6 bases). Trimming left V 5 bases short and J 5 bases short, with 18 bases between. Per germline, CDR1 SGHAT and CDR2 FQNNGV. This CDR3 region has 15 residues. The CDR3 is CASSPDGGAKTEAFF. CDR3 bases: TGTGCCAGCAGCCCGGACGGGGGCGCGAAGACTGAAGCTTTCTTT.

This rearrangement joins TRBV7-2 to TRBJ2-3, with TRBD2 identical over 9 bases. This CDR3 has 15 amino acids. Germline CDR1 is SGHTA and CDR2 is FQGNSA. The V segment lost 3 bases and the J segment 2 bases; nucleotides outside the gene matches: 3. CDR3 region: CASSFRLAVTDTQYF. The CDR3 DNA sequence: TGTGCCAGCAGCTTCAGACTAGCGGTCACAGATACGCAGTATTTT.

The V call is TRBV4-3, the J call TRBJ2-3; D is perhaps TRBD1 or TRBD2 (5 bases each). The CDR3 loop spans 17 amino acids. Germline V gene data show CDR1 as LGHNA and CDR2 as YSLEER. V gave up 0 bases and J gave up 8 bases, with 21 bases separating them. CDR3 region: CASSQDLGGFGGFTQYF. The CDR3 DNA reads TGCGCCAGCAGCCAAGATCTTGGGGGATTCGGAGGATTTACGCAGTATTTT.

The chain has TRBV10-3 and TRBJ2-3, with D possibly TRBD2 on 5 matching bases. V was trimmed by 5 bases and J by 0 bases, leaving 12 bases between them. The CDR3 covers 15 residues. CDR1 ENHRY and CDR2 SYGVKD come from the germline V gene. CDR3 sequence (DNA): TGTGCCATCAGTATGACTAATCCTAGCACAGATACGCAGTATTTT. Translated, it gives CAISMTNPSTDTQYF.

This clonotype was seen only a few times. The chain combines TRBV9 with TRBJ2-3; D may be TRBD2 (5 bases). Germline V gene lookup returns CDR1 SGDLS and CDR2 YYNGEE. The CDR3 has 15 residues. V was cut by 1 base and J by 2 bases, with 11 bases left in between. This CDR3 is CASSVSGGFTDTQYF. The CDR3 nucleotides read TGTGCCAGCAGCGTATCGGGCGGGTTCACAGATACGCAGTATTTT.

This clonotype was seen many times. The chain employs TRBV20-1 and TRBJ1-2; D unclear. Per germline, CDR1 DFQATT and CDR2 SNEGSKA (reference sequence). The CDR3 is 13 residues long. With 4 bases removed from V and 2 bases from J, the gap between germline ends came to 11 bases. In DNA, the CDR3 is TGCAGTGCTATTACGGGGAGAAACTATGGCTACACCTTC. It is translated as CSAITGRNYGYTF.

This clonotype was recorded many times. The chain joins TRBV15 to TRBJ2-3; the match to TRBD2 covers 10 bases. Germline assignment: CDR1 LNHNV and CDR2 YYDKDF (reference sequence). V gave up 0 bases and J gave up 2 bases; unmatched junction bases: 2. This CDR3 region has 16 residues. In DNA form, the CDR3 reads TGTGCCACCAGCAGAGAGCTAGCGGGGGCCACAGATACGCAGTATTTT. It translates to CATSRELAGATDTQYF.

The rearrangement uses TRBV27 and TRBJ1-1; no clear D. Germline CDR1 reads MNHEY; CDR2 reads SMNVEV (reference sequence). The CDR3 is 16 amino acids. Deletions cut 1 base from V and 0 bases from J, with 12 bases between. The CDR3 loop reads CASSLYDPSMNTEAFF. CDR3 DNA: TGTGCCAGCAGTTTATACGATCCTTCCATGAACACTGAAGCTTTCTTT.

This clonotype was recorded a few times. This rearrangement joins TRBV28 to TRBJ1-5; D might be TRBD1 (6 bases). Looked up from germline, CDR1 is MDHEN and CDR2 is SYDVKM. Trimming stripped 4 bases from V and 4 bases from J, with 17 bases between. The CDR3 contains 16 residues. In nucleotides, the CDR3 is TGTGCCAGCAGTTCCGGGACACCCCTGGTAAATCAGCCCCAGCATTTT. Translation: CASSSGTPLVNQPQHF.

At least ten counts were recorded for this clonotype. This chain uses TRBV12-3 or TRBV12-4 with TRBJ2-1; 7 nucleotides align to TRBD2. This CDR3 region has 16 residues. Trimming at V came to 1 base and at J to 7 bases, leaving 10 bases not matched to a gene. The CDR3 DNA reads TGTGCCAGCAGTTTAGTTGCTAGCGGAGGTGGGAATGAGCAGTTCTTC. Protein product: CASSLVASGGGNEQFF.

In its sample, this clonotype was seen a few times. The chain employs TRBV11-1 and TRBJ2-3, with 14 bases fitting TRBD2. Unmatched junction bases numbered 10, after V lost 4 bases and J lost 4 bases. The CDR3 has 18 residues. Germline V gene data show CDR1 as SGHAT and CDR2 as FQDESV (reference sequence). Here the CDR3 reads CASSSYGTSGGNPDTQYF. The CDR3, as DNA: TGTGCCAGCAGCTCCTACGGGACTAGCGGGGGCAATCCAGATACGCAGTATTTT.

In this sample, this clonotype turned up many times. The chain uses TRBV7-6 and TRBJ2-1; TRBD2 agrees at 7 bases. Germline V gene lookup returns CDR1 SGHVS and CDR2 FNYEAQ. This CDR3 region has 15 residues. The V gene end was trimmed by 5 bases and the J gene end by 4 bases; junction bases not matched to a gene: 8. CDR3 loop: CASSPGLGTYNEQFF. The CDR3 DNA is TGTGCCAGCAGCCCCGGACTAGGGACTTACAATGAGCAGTTCTTC.

This clonotype was seen many times. CDR3 residues: CASTLGTSGSTDTQYF. CDR3 in DNA: TGTGCCAGCACCTTGGGGACTAGCGGGAGCACAGATACGCAGTATTTT. The chain has TRBV12-3 or TRBV12-4 and TRBJ2-3; 12 bases line up with TRBD2. CDR3 size: 16 residues. V was pared by 7 bases and J by 0 bases, with 5 bases of the junction left unmatched.

At least ten counts were recorded for this clonotype. This rearrangement joins TRBV27 to TRBJ2-5, with TRBD1 identical over 11 bases. From germline, CDR1 is MNHEY and CDR2 SMNVEV (reference sequence). The CDR3 has 15 amino acids. Unmatched junction bases numbered 8, after V lost 6 bases and J lost 5 bases. The CDR3 sequence: CASSDMGQGGETQYF. As DNA, the CDR3 is TGTGCCAGCAGCGACATGGGACAGGGGGGGGAGACCCAGTACTTC.